This entry features one TCR beta chain sequence. The antigen remains undetermined. It was genomic DNA that served as the template for profiling TCR beta VDJ and CDR3. TCRdb used MiXCR to reprocess the reads, holding one entry per CDR3 protein. The sample has around 170,000 distinct CDR3 sequences, 55% to 70% seen once; the top ten hold 45% to 50%. The record originates from a study of CD8+CD57+ T cells in acquired aplastic anemia. Overall study findings and caveats: Patients showed no significant difference from controls in CD8+ Simpson's diversity.

The V segment lost 6 bases and the J segment 7 bases; nucleotides outside the gene matches: 9. This CDR3 region has 14 residues. Germline V gene sequence: CDR1 SGHTA, CDR2 FQGNSA. The rearrangement links TRBV7-2 to TRBJ1-5, with 7 nucleotides matching TRBD1. The sequencing input was sorted CD4+, CD8+, or CD8+CD57+ T cells (not recorded which) from PBMCs. The receptor's source is a human donor in good health. The CDR3 nucleotides are TGTGCCAGCAGGCTAACAGGGGCCGAGCAGCCCCAGCATTTT. Encoded protein: CASRLTGAEQPQHF. The full variable domain, rest sourced from reference TRBV7-2 and TRBJ1-5, is GAGVSQSPSNKVTEKGKDVELRCDPISGHTALYWYRQSLGQGLEFLIYFQGNSAPDKSGLPSDRFSAERTGGSVSTLTIQRTQQEDSAVYLCASRLTGAEQPQHFGDGTRLSIL.